This TCR beta chain is from a study of human versus mouse CDR3 diversity and MHC coevolution. Sequenced by immunoSEQ multiplex PCR; TCRdb stores in-frame clones only, minus some. The sample consists of roughly 86,000 clones, 80% to 95% of them appearing once. This CDR3 comprises 13 residues. From germline, CDR1 is MNHNS and CDR2 SASEGT. Germline trimming cut 7 bases from V and 6 bases from J; bases unmatched to any gene: 6. Specimen: naive CD4+ T cells from blood. Subset described: CD45RO-negative CD62L-positive naive CD4 T cells. This chain links TRBV6-1 with TRBJ1-5; 7 positions match TRBD1. This sequence was found in a person aged 25 to 75 in good health. The CDR3 spells CASTPTGSQPQHF. DNA of the CDR3: TGTGCCAGCACTCCGACAGGGTCTCAGCCCCAGCATTTT.